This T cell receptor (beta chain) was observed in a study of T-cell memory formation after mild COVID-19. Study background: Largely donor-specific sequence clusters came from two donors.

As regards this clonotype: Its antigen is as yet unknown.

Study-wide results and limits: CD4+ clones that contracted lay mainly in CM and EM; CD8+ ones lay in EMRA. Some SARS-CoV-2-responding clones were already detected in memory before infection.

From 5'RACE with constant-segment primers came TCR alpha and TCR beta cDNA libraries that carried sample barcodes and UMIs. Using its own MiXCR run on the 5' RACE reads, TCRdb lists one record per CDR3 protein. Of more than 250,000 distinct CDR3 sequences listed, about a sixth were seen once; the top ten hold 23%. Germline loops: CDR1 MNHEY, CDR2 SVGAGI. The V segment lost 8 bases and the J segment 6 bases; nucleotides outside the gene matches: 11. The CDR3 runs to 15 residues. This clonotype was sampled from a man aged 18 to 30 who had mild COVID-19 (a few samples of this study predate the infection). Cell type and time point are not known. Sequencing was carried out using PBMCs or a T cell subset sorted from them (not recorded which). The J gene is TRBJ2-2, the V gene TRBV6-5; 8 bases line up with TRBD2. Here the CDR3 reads CASGWRGDKAGELFF. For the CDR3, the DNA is TGTGCCAGCGGATGGCGGGGGGATAAAGCCGGGGAGCTGTTTTTT.